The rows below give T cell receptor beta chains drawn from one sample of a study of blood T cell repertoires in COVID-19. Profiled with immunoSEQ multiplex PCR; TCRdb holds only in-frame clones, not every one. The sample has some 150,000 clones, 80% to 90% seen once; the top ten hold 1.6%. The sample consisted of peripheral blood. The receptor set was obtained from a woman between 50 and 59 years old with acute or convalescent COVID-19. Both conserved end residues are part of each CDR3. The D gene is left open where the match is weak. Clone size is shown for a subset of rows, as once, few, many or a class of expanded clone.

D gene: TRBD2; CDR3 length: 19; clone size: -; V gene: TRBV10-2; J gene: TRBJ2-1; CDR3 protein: CASSDAGGSGRHTYNEQFF; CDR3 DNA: TGCGCCAGCAGTGATGCTGGGGGTAGCGGGAGGCACACCTACAATGAGCAGTTCTTC
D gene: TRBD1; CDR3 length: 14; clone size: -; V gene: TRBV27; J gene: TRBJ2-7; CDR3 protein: CASSWGQGYYEQYF; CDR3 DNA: TGTGCCAGCAGTTGGGGACAGGGATACTACGAGCAGTACTTC
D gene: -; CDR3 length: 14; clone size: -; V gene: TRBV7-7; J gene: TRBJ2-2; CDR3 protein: CASSPQDHTGELFF; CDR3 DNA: TGTGCCAGCAGTCCCCAGGATCACACCGGGGAGCTGTTTTTT
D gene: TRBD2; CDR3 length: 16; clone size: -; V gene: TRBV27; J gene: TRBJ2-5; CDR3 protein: CASRPLAGGYQETQYF; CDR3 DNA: TGTGCCAGCAGGCCTCTAGCGGGGGGGTACCAAGAGACCCAGTACTTC
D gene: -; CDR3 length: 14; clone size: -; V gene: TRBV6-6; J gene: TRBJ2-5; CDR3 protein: CASSPKVVGETQYF; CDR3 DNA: TGTGCCAGCAGCCCAAAGGTGGTCGGGGAGACCCAGTACTTC
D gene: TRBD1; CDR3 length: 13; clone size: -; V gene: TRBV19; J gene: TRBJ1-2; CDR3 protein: CASSTQGAKGYTF; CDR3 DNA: TGTGCCAGTAGTACCCAGGGGGCCAAGGGCTACACCTTC
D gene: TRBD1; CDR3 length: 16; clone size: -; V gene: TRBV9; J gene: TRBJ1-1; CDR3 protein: CASSPRDRAMNTEAFF; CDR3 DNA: TGTGCCAGCAGCCCCAGGGACAGAGCCATGAACACTGAAGCTTTCTTT
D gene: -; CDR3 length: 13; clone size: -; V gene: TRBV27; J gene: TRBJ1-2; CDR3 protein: CASSPVRGYGYTF; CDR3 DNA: TGTGCCAGCAGTCCCGTGAGGGGGTATGGCTACACCTTC
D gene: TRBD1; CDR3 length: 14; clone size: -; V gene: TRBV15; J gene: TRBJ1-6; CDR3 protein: CATSGRTGDSPLHF; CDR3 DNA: TGTGCCACCAGCGGTAGGACAGGGGACTCACCCCTCCACTTT
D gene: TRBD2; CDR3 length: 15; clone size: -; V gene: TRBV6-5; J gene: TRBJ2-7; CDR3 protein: CASNSPAGGAYEQYF; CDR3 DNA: TGTGCCAGCAACTCCCCAGCGGGAGGTGCCTACGAGCAGTACTTC
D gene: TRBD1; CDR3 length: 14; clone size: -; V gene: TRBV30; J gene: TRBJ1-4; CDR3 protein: CAWRGQGAREKLFF; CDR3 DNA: TGTGCCTGGAGGGGACAGGGGGCCCGAGAAAAACTGTTTTTT
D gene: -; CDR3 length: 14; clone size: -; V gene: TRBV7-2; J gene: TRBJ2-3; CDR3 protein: CASSLVARTDTQYF; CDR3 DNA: TGTGCCAGCAGCTTAGTGGCCCGCACAGATACGCAGTATTTT
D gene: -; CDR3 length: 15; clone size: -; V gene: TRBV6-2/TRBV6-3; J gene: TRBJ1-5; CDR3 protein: CASSYQRDSNQPQHF; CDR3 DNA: TGTGCCAGCAGTTACCAGAGGGATAGCAATCAGCCCCAGCATTTT
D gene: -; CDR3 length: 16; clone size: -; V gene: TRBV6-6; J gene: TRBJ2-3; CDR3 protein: CASSYPTRWGTDTQYF; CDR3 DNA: TGTGCCAGCAGTTATCCGACTAGATGGGGCACAGATACGCAGTATTTT
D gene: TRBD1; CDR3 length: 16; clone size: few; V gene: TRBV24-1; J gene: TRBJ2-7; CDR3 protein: CATSTPPGQGVGEQYF; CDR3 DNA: TGTGCCACCAGCACCCCTCCGGGACAGGGAGTAGGGGAGCAGTACTTC
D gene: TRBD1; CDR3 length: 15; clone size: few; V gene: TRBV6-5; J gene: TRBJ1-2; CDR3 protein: CASSFTGEITYGYTF; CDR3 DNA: TGTGCCAGCAGTTTTACAGGGGAGATAACCTATGGCTACACCTTC
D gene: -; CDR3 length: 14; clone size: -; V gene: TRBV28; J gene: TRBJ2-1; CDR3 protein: CASSSPSFPNEQFF; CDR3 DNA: TGTGCCAGCAGTTCCCCGTCCTTTCCCAATGAGCAGTTCTTC
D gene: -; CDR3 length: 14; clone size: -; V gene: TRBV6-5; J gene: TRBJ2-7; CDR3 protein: CASGAGTPTYEQYF; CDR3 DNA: TGTGCCAGCGGGGCCGGGACACCGACTTACGAGCAGTACTTC
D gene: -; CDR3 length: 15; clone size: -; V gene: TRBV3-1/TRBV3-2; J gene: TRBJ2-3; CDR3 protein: CASSPPWGLTDTQYF; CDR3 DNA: TGTGCCAGCAGCCCCCCGTGGGGGCTGACAGATACGCAGTATTTT
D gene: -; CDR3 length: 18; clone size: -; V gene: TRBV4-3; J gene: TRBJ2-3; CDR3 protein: CASSQDAGNFRGTDTQYF; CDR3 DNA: TGCGCCAGCAGCCAAGATGCGGGGAACTTCAGAGGGACAGATACGCAGTATTTT
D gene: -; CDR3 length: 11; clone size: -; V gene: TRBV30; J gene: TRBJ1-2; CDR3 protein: CAWKRGGGYTF; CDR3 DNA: TGTGCCTGGAAGCGAGGCGGAGGCTACACCTTC
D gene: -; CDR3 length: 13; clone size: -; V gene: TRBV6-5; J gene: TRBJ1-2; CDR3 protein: CASSGQKIYGYTF; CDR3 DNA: TGTGCCAGCTCCGGACAAAAGATCTATGGCTACACCTTC
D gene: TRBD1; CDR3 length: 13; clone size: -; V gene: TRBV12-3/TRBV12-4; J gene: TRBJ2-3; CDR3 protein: CALPGQYTDTQYF; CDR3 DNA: TGTGCCCTCCCGGGACAGTACACAGATACGCAGTATTTT
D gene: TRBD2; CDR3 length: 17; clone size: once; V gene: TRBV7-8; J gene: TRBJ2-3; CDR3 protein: CASSTRVAGPFTDTQYF; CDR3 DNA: TGTGCCAGCAGCACCCGAGTAGCGGGCCCCTTCACAGATACGCAGTATTTT
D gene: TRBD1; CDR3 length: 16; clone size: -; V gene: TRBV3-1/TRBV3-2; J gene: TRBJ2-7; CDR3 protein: CASSQDQTGGWDEQYF; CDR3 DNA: TGTGCCAGCAGCCAAGACCAAACAGGGGGCTGGGACGAGCAGTACTTC
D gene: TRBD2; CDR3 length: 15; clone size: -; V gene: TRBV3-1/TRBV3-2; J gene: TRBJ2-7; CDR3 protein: CASSQTGTREYEQYF; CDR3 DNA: TGTGCCAGCAGCCAAACCGGGACTAGAGAATACGAGCAGTACTTC
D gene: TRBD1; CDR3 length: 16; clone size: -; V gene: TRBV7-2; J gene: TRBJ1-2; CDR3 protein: CASSSYRTGTGYGYTF; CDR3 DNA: TGTGCCAGCAGCTCCTATCGGACCGGGACAGGGTATGGCTACACCTTC
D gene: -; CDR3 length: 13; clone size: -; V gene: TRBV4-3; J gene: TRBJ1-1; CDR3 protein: CASSPGGVNEAFF; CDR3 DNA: TGCGCCAGCAGCCCGGGAGGGGTAAATGAAGCTTTCTTT
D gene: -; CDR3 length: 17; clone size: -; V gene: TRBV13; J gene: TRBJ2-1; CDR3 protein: CASSLGLGFPKSNEQFF; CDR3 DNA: TGTGCCAGCAGCTTAGGCCTTGGCTTTCCCAAGTCGAATGAGCAGTTCTTC
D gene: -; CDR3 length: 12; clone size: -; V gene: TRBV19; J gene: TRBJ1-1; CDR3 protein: CASSELNTEAFF; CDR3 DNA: TGTGCCAGTAGTGAGCTGAACACTGAAGCTTTCTTT
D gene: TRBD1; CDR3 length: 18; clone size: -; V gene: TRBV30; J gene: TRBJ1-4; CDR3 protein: CAWSRKGTGGRIVEKLFF; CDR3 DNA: TGTGCCTGGAGTAGAAAAGGGACAGGGGGCAGGATAGTTGAAAAACTGTTTTTT
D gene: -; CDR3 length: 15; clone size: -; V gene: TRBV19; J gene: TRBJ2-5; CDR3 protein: CASSRSRWGRETQYF; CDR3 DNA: TGTGCCAGTAGCCGTTCTCGGTGGGGCCGGGAGACCCAGTACTTC
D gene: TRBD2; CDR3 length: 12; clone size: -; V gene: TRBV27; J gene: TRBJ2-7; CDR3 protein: CASRGTTYEQYF; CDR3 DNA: TGTGCCAGCAGGGGGACTACCTACGAGCAGTACTTC
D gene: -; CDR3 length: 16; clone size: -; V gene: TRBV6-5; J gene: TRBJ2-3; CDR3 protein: CASSSARRAYTDTQYF; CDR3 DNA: TGTGCCAGCAGTTCCGCCCGGAGAGCTTACACAGATACGCAGTATTTT
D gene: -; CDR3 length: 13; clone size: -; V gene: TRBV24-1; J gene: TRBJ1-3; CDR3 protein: CATSDAQGNTIYF; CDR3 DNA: TGTGCCACCAGTGATGCACAGGGAAACACCATATATTTT
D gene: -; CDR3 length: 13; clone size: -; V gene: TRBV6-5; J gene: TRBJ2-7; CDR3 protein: CASTDSTSYEQYF; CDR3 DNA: TGTGCCAGCACCGACAGCACCTCCTACGAGCAGTACTTC
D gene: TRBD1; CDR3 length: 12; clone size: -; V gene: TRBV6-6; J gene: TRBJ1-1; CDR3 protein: CATADRDTEAFF; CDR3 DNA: TGTGCCACCGCGGACAGGGACACTGAAGCTTTCTTT
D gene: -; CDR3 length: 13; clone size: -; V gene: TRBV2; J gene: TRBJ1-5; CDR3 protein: CASSEQVEQPQHF; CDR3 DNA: TGTGCCAGCAGTGAGCAGGTAGAACAGCCCCAGCATTTT
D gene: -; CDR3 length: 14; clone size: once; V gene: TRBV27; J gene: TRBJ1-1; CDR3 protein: CASSLQGGNTEAFF; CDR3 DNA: TGTGCCAGCAGTCTCCAAGGGGGGAACACTGAAGCTTTCTTT
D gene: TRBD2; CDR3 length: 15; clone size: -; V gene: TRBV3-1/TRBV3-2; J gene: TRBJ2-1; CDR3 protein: CASSRRLAGLNEQFF; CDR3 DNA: TGTGCCAGCAGCCGCCGACTAGCGGGACTGAATGAGCAGTTCTTC
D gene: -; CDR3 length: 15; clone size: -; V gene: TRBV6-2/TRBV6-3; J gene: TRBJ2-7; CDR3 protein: CASSYGANGKYEQYF; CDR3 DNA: TGTGCCAGCAGTTACGGGGCTAACGGAAAATACGAGCAGTACTTC
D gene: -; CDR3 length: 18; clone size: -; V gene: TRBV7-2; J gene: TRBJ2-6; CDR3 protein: CASSLLQGIFSGANVLTF; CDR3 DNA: TGTGCCAGCAGCTTACTACAGGGTATTTTCTCTGGGGCCAACGTCCTGACTTTC
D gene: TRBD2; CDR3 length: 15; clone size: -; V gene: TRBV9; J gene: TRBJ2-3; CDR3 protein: CATSGGDSMGGTQYF; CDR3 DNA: TGTGCCACCTCGGGAGGGGATTCCATGGGCGGTACGCAGTATTTT
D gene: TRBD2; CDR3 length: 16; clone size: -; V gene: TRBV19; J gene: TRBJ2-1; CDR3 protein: CASSHRLAGDAVEQFF; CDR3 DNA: TGTGCCAGTAGTCATCGACTAGCGGGGGATGCGGTGGAGCAGTTCTTC
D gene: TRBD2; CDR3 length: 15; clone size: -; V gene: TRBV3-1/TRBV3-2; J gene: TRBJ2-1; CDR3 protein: CASSQELAGRNEQFF; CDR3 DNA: TGTGCCAGCAGCCAAGAGCTAGCGGGGCGTAATGAGCAGTTCTTC
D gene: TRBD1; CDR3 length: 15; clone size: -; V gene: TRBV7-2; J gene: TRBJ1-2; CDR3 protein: CASSLGQALNWGYTF; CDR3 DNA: TGTGCCAGCAGCTTGGGACAGGCTCTGAACTGGGGCTACACCTTC
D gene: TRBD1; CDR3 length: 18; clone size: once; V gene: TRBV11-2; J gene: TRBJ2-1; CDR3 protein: CASTHNRGRLPSYNEQFF; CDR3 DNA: TGTGCCAGCACCCATAACAGGGGGAGGCTGCCCTCCTACAATGAGCAGTTCTTC
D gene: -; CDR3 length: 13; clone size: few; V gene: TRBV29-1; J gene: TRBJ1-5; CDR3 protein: CSVETGGGQPQHF; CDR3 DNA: TGCAGCGTTGAAACCGGAGGAGGTCAGCCCCAGCATTTT